Reported below is one TCR beta chain. Its antigen specificity is not known. No base-level quality is on record; no much larger clone is a single base apart. This sample was included in a study of T cell responses to AZD1222 COVID-19 vaccine (dated by TCRdb to the early 2020s). About the study as a whole: AZD1222 recipients whose second dose came at about 4 weeks and those whose second dose came at about 12 weeks were combined into one group, since spike-specific TCR depth and breadth did not differ between the two schedules. Trial participants were enrolled into age subgroups of 18-55, 56-69 and 70-plus years, which contained 148, 28 and 57 TCR-sequenced participants, respectively. A total of about 250 trial participants underwent TCR sequencing, of whom roughly 210 had received two doses of AZD1222 and about 25 had received two doses of the MenACWY control vaccine. Findings and caveats that apply to the study as a whole: Spike-specific TCR breadth and depth rose significantly after two AZD1222 doses compared with day 0 and with MenACWY recipients. Conclusions about previously exposed vaccinees were limited because only a handful of AZD1222 recipients were SARS-CoV-2 seropositive at baseline. Most participants were white British and females outnumbered males, and the authors suggested that clonal diversity may have been underestimated. The whole spike protein was spanned by vaccine-associated CD4 TCRs, and dominant responses were seen in regions 160-218 and 743-854. Epitopes outside the regions mutated in the B.1.351 and B.1.1.7 variants were reportedly recognized by nearly half of the unique spike-specific TCRs. No day 14 peak-response samples were available, so repertoires were characterized only after the peak T cell response. In the small 56-69-year group, the increase in depth fell short of significance, most likely because of low power.

The CDR3 regions of human TCRbeta chains were analyzed by immunosequencing. The authors' analysis ran thus. TCRs in the repertoires were matched against a reference library of SARS-CoV-2-specific TCRs that had been generated with the MIRA antigen-specificity platform. Breadth was defined as the fraction of unique TCRs that were SARS-CoV-2-associated. Depth was defined as the fraction of total T cells that were SARS-CoV-2-associated. Using the MIRA data, every spike-specific TCR was mapped to the spike region that the TCR reacted to and assigned to either a CD4 or a CD8 class. Log10-transformed breadth and depth values were compared by one-way ANOVA with Sidak's multiple comparisons tests. In its TCRdb copy, this immuneACCESS table keeps in-frame sequences only and misses some clones. Where compared with another copy, unresolved V genes explain less than half of these, and the others have no known cause. D and trimming come from the DNA, and the V and J calls and clone size come from that table. This sample has 150,000 to 180,000 clones in its table, and roughly 90% of those were observed once. Approximately 17% of the sample belongs to the ten largest clones.

The CDR3 runs 17 amino acids, cysteine and phenylalanine included. This entry keeps only the CDR3 DNA: 51 bases, framed from base 1. V and J are truncated by 4 bases and 6 bases respectively, leaving an intervening sequence of 24 bases. Reading the label with the study, this specimen's time point is: baseline before first vaccination. Vaccinee samples were obtained from the UK trials COV001 and COV002, which included a single-blind randomized controlled phase 2/3 trial of AZD1222 (ChAdOx1 nCoV-19) in healthy adults. Trial participant PBMC samples were collected at day 0 and day 28 after the second dose for TCRbeta chain sequencing.

This sequence was found in an adult in good health. The sequence is built from TRBV5-3 and TRBJ2-3; TRBD2 could be the D gene, as 6 bases match. TRBV5-3 is sorted into the ORF group, with uncertain function. The sequencing used peripheral blood, collected on day 0 of AZD1222 vaccination. The bases are TGTGCCAGAAGCGTAAATTGGGGGGAGTACGTAGGGGATACGCAGTATTTT. This yields the protein CARSVNWGEYVGDTQYF.